Following are 17 T cell receptor beta chains from one sample sequenced in a study of blood T cell repertoires in COVID-19. Profiling relied on immunoSEQ multiplex PCR, and the TCRdb table lists in-frame clones only, not all of them. Among 190,000 or so clones listed, about 86% were seen once. The sample comprised peripheral blood. The receptors here all came from a woman between 18 and 29 years old who had recovered from COVID-19.

The chain combines TRBV18 with TRBJ2-1, with 12 bases matching TRBD2. This CDR3 has 16 residues. The junction had 4 bases not matched to a gene; V was cut back by 3 bases and J by 4 bases. Looked up from germline, CDR1 is KGHSH and CDR2 is LQKENI. CDR3 residues: CASSPMTSGSYNEQFF. The CDR3 nucleotides are TGTGCCAGCTCACCTATGACTAGCGGGAGTTACAATGAGCAGTTCTTC. Full variable domain (remainder filled in from reference TRBV18 and TRBJ2-1): NAGVMQNPRHLVRRRGQEARLRCSPMKGHSHVYWYRQLPEEGLKFMVYLQKENIIDESGMPKERFSAEFPKEGPSILRIQQVVRGDSAAYFCASSPMTSGSYNEQFFGPGTRLTVL.

V gene TRBV19 combines with J gene TRBJ2-1; a possible D gene is TRBD1 (6 bases). With 6 bases removed from V and 10 bases from J, the gap between germline ends came to 13 bases. In germline, CDR1 is LNHDA, CDR2 SQIVND (reference sequence). The CDR3 is 12 residues long. The CDR3 here is CASRSTGLEQFF. The CDR3 DNA reads as TGTGCCAGTAGGTCTACAGGGCTGGAGCAGTTCTTC.

The CDR3 region is CASSWDRVYETQYF. The CDR3 DNA is TGTGCCAGCAGTTGGGACAGGGTTTACGAGACCCAGTACTTC. The gene calls are TRBV2 and TRBJ2-5, with 9 bases lining up with TRBD1. With 5 bases clipped from V and 5 bases from J, the junction kept 6 bases outside the gene matches. Per the germline V gene, CDR1 is SNHLY and CDR2 is FYNNEI. The CDR3 length is 14 residues.

V gene TRBV25-1 combines with J gene TRBJ2-3; TRBD2 matches 10 bases. This CDR3 is 17 amino acids long. Germline V gene data show CDR1 as MGHDK and CDR2 as SYGVNS. J gave up 6 bases and V 2 bases, and 11 bases lay outside the gene matches. The CDR3 region is CASSESGLAGAIDTQYF. In DNA, the CDR3 is TGTGCCAGCAGTGAAAGCGGTCTAGCGGGAGCAATTGATACGCAGTATTTT.

J is TRBJ2-1 and V is TRBV19; 9 nucleotides match TRBD2. The CDR3 consists of 18 residues. In germline, CDR1 is LNHDA, CDR2 SQIVND (reference sequence). J lost 7 bases, V lost 1 base, and 14 bases had no gene match. CDR3 bases: TGTGCCAGTAGTATAGGCAGGGAGGTTAGCGGGAGAGTGAATGAGCAGTTCTTC. Amino acid sequence: CASSIGREVSGRVNEQFF. Supplemented by reference TRBV19 and TRBJ2-1, the full variable domain reads DGGITQSPKYLFRKEGQNVTLSCEQNLNHDAMYWYRQDPGQGLRLIYYSQIVNDFQKGDIAEGYSVSREKKESFPLTVTSAQKNPTAFYLCASSIGREVSGRVNEQFFGPGTRLTVL.

This chain uses TRBV5-6 with TRBJ2-5; weak D call: TRBD1 (5 bases). Germline V gives CDR1 SGHDT, CDR2 YYEEEE. This CDR3 is built from 14 residues. Trimming shortened V by 4 bases and J by 1 base, and 11 bases separated the two germline ends. In nucleotides, the CDR3 is TGTGCCAGCAGCCGTAGACAGCTCCAAGAGACCCAGTACTTC. Amino acids: CASSRRQLQETQYF.

The chain is built from TRBV2 and TRBJ1-3; D uncertain. Germline V CDR1 and CDR2: SNHLY, FYNNEI. This CDR3 is 12 amino acids long. V gave up 5 bases and J gave up 11 bases, with 13 bases separating them. CDR3 in DNA: TGTGCCAGCAGTTACACAGCCCCTTCCATATATTTT. This sequence encodes CASSYTAPSIYF.

The rearrangement links TRBV4-2 to TRBJ1-1; no definite D call. CDR1 and CDR2 (germline): LGHNA, YNFKEQ. The CDR3 is made up of 14 amino acids. V gave up 0 bases and J gave up 3 bases, with 8 bases separating them. The CDR3 is CASSQEWRDTEAFF. The DNA of the CDR3 is TGTGCCAGCAGCCAAGAATGGCGGGACACTGAAGCTTTCTTT.

The chain joins TRBV29-1 to TRBJ2-1, with 14 positions matching TRBD2. In germline, CDR1 is SQVTM, CDR2 ANQGSEA. The CDR3 covers 13 residues. Unmatched junction bases numbered 2, after V lost 7 bases and J lost 6 bases. This CDR3 reads CSGLAGGPNEQFF. The CDR3 coding sequence is TGCAGCGGACTAGCGGGAGGGCCCAATGAGCAGTTCTTC.

The CDR3 loop is CASSQGSRAPADTQYF. The CDR3 nucleotides read TGTGCCAGCAGCCAAGGGTCCAGGGCCCCCGCAGATACGCAGTATTTT. The chain joins TRBV4-2 to TRBJ2-3, with TRBD1 as a possible D gene (5 bases). V was clipped by 1 base and J by 4 bases, with 15 bases between them. The CDR3 is 16 residues long. Germline V CDR1 and CDR2: LGHNA, YNFKEQ.

J is TRBJ1-5 and V is TRBV3-1 (or the pseudogene TRBV3-2); the match to TRBD1 covers 10 bases. Germline V gene data show CDR1 as LGHDT and CDR2 as YNNKEL (reference sequence). CDR3 length: 15 amino acids. J was trimmed by 4 bases and V by 3 bases; bases with no gene match: 3. CDR3 bases: TGTGCCAGCAGCCAGGGGACAGGGGAGAATCAGCCCCAGCATTTT. Translating it yields CASSQGTGENQPQHF.

The genes are TRBV5-1 and TRBJ2-7; 8 bases line up with TRBD1. The ends lost 2 bases at V and 5 bases at J; junction bases unmatched: 6. Germline CDR1 SGHRS, CDR2 YFSETQ. The CDR3 is 14 residues long. CDR3 protein: CASSFRTGTHEQYF. The CDR3 DNA reads TGCGCCAGCAGCTTCCGGACAGGGACCCACGAGCAGTACTTC.

This clone was seen a handful of times. The chain carries TRBV11-3 and TRBJ2-1; TRBD2 aligns across 12 bases. The CDR3 spans 17 residues. The germline CDR1 and CDR2 sequences are SGHNT and YENEEA. V lost 1 base, J lost 2 bases, and 3 bases stayed unmatched. DNA for the CDR3: TGTGCCAGCAGCTTAGGCGGACTAGCGGGACCCTACAATGAGCAGTTCTTC. This sequence encodes CASSLGGLAGPYNEQFF.

The rearrangement joins TRBV4-1 to TRBJ1-1; D unresolved. CDR1 is MGHRA, CDR2 YSYEKL, per germline. V lost 1 base and J 7 bases, leaving 10 bases between the germline ends. This CDR3 spans 13 amino acids. Here the CDR3 reads CASSQVGRSEAFF. The CDR3, as DNA: TGCGCCAGCAGCCAAGTCGGTCGGAGTGAAGCTTTCTTT.

The chain is built from TRBV5-1 and TRBJ2-5, with 8 bases matching TRBD1. Germline assignment: CDR1 SGHRS and CDR2 YFSETQ. The ends lost 6 bases at V and 1 base at J; junction bases unmatched: 11. This CDR3 has 16 amino acids. CDR3 sequence reads: CASTLGGRGLQETQYF. CDR3 nucleotide sequence: TGCGCCAGCACCCTGGGCGGCAGGGGGCTCCAAGAGACCCAGTACTTC.

V gene TRBV4-2 combines with J gene TRBJ1-5; D remains ambiguous. Trimming cost V 1 base and J 2 bases, with 9 bases left between them. From germline, CDR1 is LGHNA and CDR2 YNFKEQ. This CDR3 is 15 amino acids long. The CDR3 bases are TGTGCCAGCAGCCAAGCAGTTGGTGGCAATCAGCCCCAGCATTTT. Amino acid sequence: CASSQAVGGNQPQHF.

The chain uses TRBV5-4 and TRBJ2-3, with 7 bases aligning to TRBD1. Germline lookup yields CDR1 SGHNT and CDR2 YYREEE (reference sequence). V shed 2 bases, J shed 6 bases, and the junction held 9 bases outside the gene matches. The CDR3 runs to 15 residues. The CDR3 reads CASSLDRARKDTQYF. The DNA of the CDR3 is TGTGCCAGCAGCTTAGACAGGGCTCGTAAGGATACGCAGTATTTT. Supplemented by reference TRBV5-4 and TRBJ2-3, the full variable domain reads ETGVTQSPTHLIKTRGQQVTLRCSSQSGHNTVSWYQQALGQGPQFIFQYYREEENGRGNFPPRFSGLQFPNYSSELNVNALELDDSALYLCASSLDRARKDTQYFGPGTRLTVL.